The 24 T cell receptor beta chains below come from one sample, sequenced in a study. The sorted Tregs were CD4+CD25+CD127-/low cells. TCRdb redid the calling of the 5' RACE reads with MiXCR, one entry per CDR3 protein. The sample has tens of thousands of distinct CDR3 sequences, roughly a fifth seen once. The specimen was Tregs sorted from blood. These receptors were collected from a female donor with breast cancer.

This clonotype came up a few times. The V gene is TRBV7-3, the J gene TRBJ1-1; perhaps TRBD1 as D (5 bases). Trimming cost V 1 base and J 1 base, with 7 bases left between them. This CDR3 has 14 residues. In germline, CDR1 is SGHTA, CDR2 FQGTGA. The CDR3 DNA follows: TGTGCCAGCAGCTTAATGGGGGAGAACACTGAAGCTTTCTTT. Its protein product is CASSLMGENTEAFF.

In its sample, this clonotype was seen a few times. The CDR3 DNA follows: TGTGCCTGGAACCTGGAGGGAAGCAATCAGCCCCAGCATTTT. Amino acid sequence: CAWNLEGSNQPQHF. The chain carries TRBV30 and TRBJ1-5; no firm D call. V lost 4 bases to trimming and J lost 1 base, with 11 bases between them. The CDR3 spans 14 residues. Germline CDR1 is GTSNPN and CDR2 is SVGIG (reference sequence). Supplemented by reference TRBV30 and TRBJ1-5, the full variable domain reads SQTIHQWPATLVQPVGSPLSLECTVEGTSNPNLYWYRQAAGRGLQLLFYSVGIGQISSEVPQNLSASRPQDRQFILSSKKLLLSDSGFYLCAWNLEGSNQPQHFGDGTRLSIL.

The chain uses TRBV12-3 or TRBV12-4 and TRBJ2-7; possibly TRBD2 for D (6 bases). The CDR3 is made up of 12 amino acids. V lost 1 base, J lost 7 bases, and 8 bases lay in between. The CDR3 bases are TGTGCCAGCAGTTTAGGCGGGGTGGAGCAGTACTTC. Translated: CASSLGGVEQYF.

The chain links TRBV20-1 to TRBJ2-7; D is uncertain. The CDR3 spans 12 residues. The germline gives CDR1 DFQATT, CDR2 SNEGSKA (reference sequence). The CDR3 DNA reads TGCAGCGATCGAGACTCCCACGGCGAGCAGTACTTC. This codes for CSDRDSHGEQYF.

Ten or more counts support this clonotype. The chain is built from TRBV9 and TRBJ1-2; D is uncertain. Germline CDR1 reads SGDLS; CDR2 reads YYNGEE. CDR3 length: 12 amino acids. Trimming removed 0 bases at V and 3 bases at J, with 3 bases between. CDR3 loop: CASSVGDYGYTF. The CDR3 DNA reads TGTGCCAGCAGCGTAGGCGACTATGGCTACACCTTC.

In the case of this clonotype: At one end, the junction sequence differs from germline, possibly due to a read error. The rearrangement joins TRBV9 to TRBJ2-7; possibly TRBD2 for D (5 bases). This CDR3 is built from 14 residues. Germline CDR1 SGDLS, CDR2 YYNGEE. CDR3 bases: TGTGCCAGCAGCGAGGGAGCCGCCTCCTACGAGCAATACTTC. It yields the protein CASSEGAASYEQYF.

In this sample, this clonotype turned up a few times. CDR3 DNA sequence: TGTGCCAGCAGCCTGGGACGGGGGAGGAATGAGCAGTTCTTC. The encoded protein is CASSLGRGRNEQFF. The chain recombines TRBV7-9 with TRBJ2-1; weak D call: TRBD2 (6 bases). This CDR3 spans 14 amino acids. Trimming removed 5 bases from V and 7 bases from J, with 15 bases in between. Germline CDR1 reads SEHNR; CDR2 reads FQNEAQ (reference sequence).

This clonotype was counted only a few times. This rearrangement joins TRBV6-5 to TRBJ2-3, with a weak D call TRBD1 (6 bases). Trimming stripped 4 bases from V and 2 bases from J, with 19 bases between. From germline, CDR1 is MNHEY and CDR2 SVGAGI. The CDR3 consists of 17 residues. This chain's CDR3 is CASSFTAGTTNTDTQYF. Written as DNA, the CDR3 is TGTGCCAGCAGTTTCACCGCCGGGACAACGAACACAGATACGCAGTATTTT.

This clonotype was observed a few times. J is TRBJ2-3 and V is TRBV7-2; 11 nucleotides align to TRBD2. With 4 bases clipped from V and 4 bases from J, the junction kept 7 bases outside the gene matches. CDR3 length: 16 residues. The germline gives CDR1 SGHTA, CDR2 FQGNSA. DNA for the CDR3: TGTGCCAGCAGCTCCTTAGCGGGAGGGCCCGCAGATACGCAGTATTTT. It yields the protein CASSSLAGGPADTQYF. The complete variable domain, with remaining parts taken from reference TRBV7-2 and TRBJ2-3, reads GAGVSQSPSNKVTEKGKDVELRCDPISGHTALYWYRQSLGQGLEFLIYFQGNSAPDKSGLPSDRFSAERTGGSVSTLTIQRTQQEDSAVYLCASSSLAGGPADTQYFGPGTRLTVL.

This clonotype was detected ten times or more. This chain links TRBV27 with TRBJ2-6; D not certain. This CDR3 comprises 13 residues. Trimming took 4 bases from V and 0 from J, leaving 1 base between them. Germline V gives CDR1 MNHEY, CDR2 SMNVEV (reference sequence). The CDR3 nucleotides read TGTGCCAGCAGTTCCTCTGGGGCCAACGTCCTGACTTTC. The encoded protein is CASSSSGANVLTF.

This clonotype was observed a few times. The rearrangement links TRBV3-1 to TRBJ2-2; 8 positions match TRBD1. V shed 2 bases, J shed 3 bases, and the junction held 5 bases outside the gene matches. In germline, CDR1 is LGHDT, CDR2 YNNKEL (reference sequence). This CDR3 has 16 residues. This CDR3 is CASSQPRDRHTGELFF. The DNA of the CDR3 is TGTGCCAGCAGCCAACCTAGGGACAGGCACACCGGGGAGCTGTTTTTT.

This clonotype has just a few counts. The rearrangement uses TRBV12-3 or TRBV12-4 and TRBJ1-6, with D hard to call. Trimming took 4 bases from V and 8 from J, leaving 15 bases between them. The CDR3 consists of 15 residues. CDR3 coding DNA: TGTGCCAGCAGTTATTTTGCAAACCCGGATTCACCCCTCCACTTT. Encoded protein: CASSYFANPDSPLHF.

J is TRBJ2-2 and V is TRBV7-2; D not resolved. The CDR3 spans 14 residues. V shed 2 bases and J shed 4 bases, with 8 bases lying between them. Germline V gene sequence: CDR1 SGHTA, CDR2 FQGNSA. The DNA for the CDR3 is TGTGCCAGCAGCTTAATACAACTCACCGGGGAGCTGTTTTTT. The encoded protein is CASSLIQLTGELFF.

About this clonotype: This may be a read error, as it is one base from a much larger clone. The CDR3 does not close with the conserved phenylalanine or tryptophan, likely indicating a read error. The CDR3 here is CSARGGPGENTGELFY. The CDR3, as DNA: TGCAGTGCTAGAGGGGGGCCGGGAGAAAACACCGGGGAGCTGTTTTAT. This chain joins TRBV20-1 and TRBJ2-2; either TRBD1 or TRBD2 may supply D (6 bases each). The V gene's germline CDR1 is DFQATT and CDR2 SNEGSKA (reference sequence). V was pared by 1 base and J by 2 bases, with 14 bases between. The CDR3 is 16 amino acids.

This chain joins TRBV5-6 and TRBJ1-5; D remains unclear. V was cut by 4 bases and J by 4 bases, with 15 bases left in between. Germline loops: CDR1 SGHDT, CDR2 YYEEEE. The CDR3 loop spans 15 amino acids. The CDR3 protein is CASSPSGRPNQPQHF. CDR3 in DNA: TGTGCCAGCAGCCCTAGTGGGAGGCCTAATCAGCCCCAGCATTTT.

This clonotype was observed many times. V is TRBV5-1 and J is TRBJ1-2, with D hard to call. CDR1 is SGHRS, CDR2 YFSETQ, per germline. The V end was cut by 1 base, the J end by 6 bases, with 19 bases between. This CDR3 has 16 amino acids. The CDR3 loop is CASSLFGRAVYDGYTF. The CDR3 DNA reads TGCGCCAGCAGCTTGTTCGGTAGGGCCGTCTATGATGGCTACACCTTC.

This clonotype occurred many times. The CDR3 here is CASRIPADSYNEQFF. CDR3 DNA sequence: TGTGCCAGCAGAATTCCGGCAGACTCCTACAATGAGCAGTTCTTC. This rearrangement joins TRBV2 to TRBJ2-1; D call uncertain. This CDR3 spans 15 amino acids. Trimming took off 6 bases at V and 0 bases at J, with 12 bases between the two ends. From germline, CDR1 is SNHLY and CDR2 FYNNEI.

The table lists this clonotype with a few counts. Because the CDR3's place on the DNA is in doubt, the DNA is left out and the CDR3 is given as listed by TCRdb. The chain links TRBV7-5 to TRBJ2-2; TRBD1, as called in the table, went unchecked against the DNA. TRBV7-5 is reported as a pseudogene. The CDR3 length equals 22 residues, ends included. CDR3 loop: CISVPEAEIKKTGGAGTGELFF.

In this sample, this clonotype turned up once. This rearrangement joins TRBV7-6 to TRBJ1-4, with 9 bases matching TRBD1. The CDR3 loop spans 14 amino acids. V lost 8 bases to trimming and J lost 6 bases; unmatched junction nucleotides: 7. Germline-derived CDR1 and CDR2 are SGHVS and FNYEAQ. Here the CDR3 reads CASGRDRVDEKLFF. In DNA, the CDR3 is TGTGCCAGCGGCCGGGACAGGGTCGATGAAAAACTGTTTTTT.

The table lists this clonotype with a few counts. V and J are TRBV7-9 and TRBJ2-5; weak D call: TRBD1 (5 bases). Trimming took off 3 bases at V and 1 base at J, with 9 bases between the two ends. Germline V gene data show CDR1 as SEHNR and CDR2 as FQNEAQ (reference sequence). The CDR3 is made up of 14 amino acids. The chain's CDR3 is CASSFVQGQETQYF. CDR3 nucleotides: TGTGCCAGCAGCTTCGTCCAGGGCCAAGAGACCCAGTACTTC.

Regarding this clonotype: One junction end disagrees with the germline gene, perhaps due to a read error. The chain uses TRBV7-3 and TRBJ2-1, with 12 nucleotides matching TRBD2. This CDR3 spans 18 amino acids. Germline values: CDR1 SGHTA, CDR2 FQGTGA. The CDR3 DNA follows: TGTGCCAACAGCCCACTCGAGACTAGCGGGAGATATTACAATGAGCAGTTCTTC. It yields the protein CANSPLETSGRYYNEQFF.

The chain is built from TRBV5-1 and TRBJ2-1; TRBD2 matches at 10 bases. The CDR3 totals 15 residues. Germline V lookup: CDR1 SGHRS, CDR2 YFSETQ. After removal of 3 bases from V and 4 bases from J, the junction contained 4 bases not matched to a gene. The chain's CDR3 is CASSSGTSVYNEQFF. The CDR3 bases are TGCGCCAGCAGCTCCGGGACTAGCGTTTACAATGAGCAGTTCTTC.

Worth noting for this clonotype: The limits of the CDR3 on the DNA are not certain, so only TCRdb's listed CDR3 is given. This chain uses TRBV5-1 with TRBJ1-1; the table's D call, TRBD1, was not checked against the DNA. Inclusive of both ends, the CDR3 amounts to 15 amino acids. Germline CDR1 SGHRS, CDR2 YFSETQ. CDR3 loop: CASSLGFGTGTEASF.

This clonotype was seen only a few times. The rearrangement joins TRBV7-2 to TRBJ2-2; 7 bases fit TRBD1. In germline, CDR1 is SGHTA, CDR2 FQGNSA. The CDR3 has 15 residues. With 7 bases clipped from V and 9 bases from J, the junction kept 14 bases outside the gene matches. CDR3 DNA sequence: TGTGCCAGCACCGACAACAGGGGCATGAGCAGGGAGCTGTTTTTT. Its protein is CASTDNRGMSRELFF.